This is a list of T cell receptor beta chains from one sample in a study of blood T cell repertoires in COVID-19. Produced via immunoSEQ multiplex PCR; TCRdb's table is partial and in-frame only. The repertoire includes more than 100,000 clones, 84% of them detected once, and under 4% sits in the top ten. Sample: PBMCs or T cells enriched from blood (not recorded which). The receptor set was obtained from a woman aged 25 to 39 who had recovered from COVID-19. CDR3s include the opening cysteine and the closing phenylalanine or tryptophan. Each record gives: D gene, J gene, clone size, V gene, CDR3 protein, CDR3 DNA. D genes are given only for firm matches. Clone size is stated in some rows and not others, as once, few, many or a class when expanded.

TRBD2	TRBJ2-7	NA	TRBV4-3	CASSQDRGGSGRDEQYF	TGCGCCAGCAGCCAAGATAGAGGCGGGAGTGGGCGGGACGAGCAGTACTTC
TRBD1	TRBJ1-3	NA	TRBV28	CASSLDRSSGNTIYF	TGTGCCAGCAGTCTGGACAGGAGCTCTGGAAACACCATATATTTT
NA	TRBJ1-1	NA	TRBV28	CASSYPTGSTEAFF	TGTGCCAGCAGTTACCCAACAGGGAGCACTGAAGCTTTCTTT
TRBD1	TRBJ1-5	NA	TRBV28	CAAKRKGTGGWNQPQHF	TGTGCCGCGAAAAGGAAGGGTACAGGGGGTTGGAATCAGCCCCAGCATTTT
TRBD1	TRBJ1-1	NA	TRBV4-3	CASSQDSGGLEAFF	TGCGCCAGCAGCCAAGATTCAGGGGGCCTTGAAGCTTTCTTT
TRBD2	TRBJ2-5	once	TRBV4-1	CASSQGGRGETQYF	TGCGCCAGCAGCCAAGGTGGGAGGGGAGAGACCCAGTACTTC
TRBD2	TRBJ2-2	NA	TRBV5-6	CASSWGLPNTGELFF	TGTGCCAGCAGCTGGGGACTACCTAACACCGGGGAGCTGTTTTTT
TRBD1	TRBJ2-7	few	TRBV29-1	CSVGPRDRGQYF	TGCAGCGTTGGCCCCCGGGACAGGGGGCAGTACTTC
NA	TRBJ1-1	once	TRBV30	CAWKLRGAATEAFF	TGTGCCTGGAAACTCCGTGGGGCGGCCACTGAAGCTTTCTTT
NA	TRBJ2-6	NA	TRBV25-1	CASSAPAELGPGANVLTF	TGTGCCAGCAGTGCCCCCGCAGAGTTGGGCCCTGGGGCCAACGTCCTGACTTTC
NA	TRBJ2-7	NA	TRBV24-1	CATSDSSLNEQYF	TGTGCCACCAGTGATTCTTCCCTAAACGAGCAGTACTTC
TRBD1	TRBJ1-4	NA	TRBV2	CASSESGGNWKLFF	TGTGCCAGCAGTGAGTCAGGGGGCAATTGGAAACTGTTTTTT
NA	TRBJ2-7	NA	TRBV5-1	CASSLAAGRDYEQYF	TGCGCCAGCAGCTTGGCGGCAGGGCGGGACTACGAGCAGTACTTC
NA	TRBJ2-3	NA	TRBV5-4	CASSGGQISDTQYF	TGTGCCAGCAGCGGGGGACAAATATCAGATACGCAGTATTTT
TRBD1	TRBJ1-2	NA	TRBV20-1	CINRGRGGYTF	TGCATTAACAGGGGGAGGGGAGGCTACACCTTC
TRBD2	TRBJ2-2	once	TRBV25-1	CASIPSRTSGSGGELFF	TGTGCCAGCATCCCCTCCCGGACTAGCGGGAGCGGCGGGGAGCTGTTTTTT
TRBD1	TRBJ1-6	NA	TRBV11-3	CASSVGQGATYNSPLHF	TGTGCCAGCAGCGTCGGACAGGGAGCTACCTATAATTCACCCCTCCACTTT
NA	TRBJ2-1	NA	TRBV5-1	CASSSPSPANEQFF	TGCGCCAGCAGCTCTCCTAGCCCCGCTAATGAGCAGTTCTTC
TRBD2	TRBJ2-3	NA	TRBV28	CASKLLLAGSPFQTTDTQYF	TGTGCCAGCAAACTATTACTAGCGGGGTCACCCTTTCAAACCACAGATACGCAGTATTTT
TRBD1	TRBJ1-5	NA	TRBV7-2	CASSSPGTGGNQPQHF	TGTGCCAGCAGCTCACCTGGGACAGGGGGAAATCAGCCCCAGCATTTT
NA	TRBJ2-7	few	TRBV24-1	CATAAGYEQYF	TGTGCCACCGCCGCGGGCTACGAGCAGTACTTC
NA	TRBJ2-3	once	TRBV29-1	CSVAQTASNTQYF	TGCAGCGTAGCCCAGACAGCTTCCAATACGCAGTATTTT
TRBD2	TRBJ2-7	NA	TRBV5-1	CASSRQGRREGGYEQYF	TGCGCCAGCAGCCGCCAGGGGCGGCGGGAGGGCGGATACGAGCAGTACTTC
NA	TRBJ1-5	NA	TRBV2	CASKKDSGFDQPQHF	TGTGCCAGCAAAAAGGACAGCGGTTTCGATCAGCCCCAGCATTTT
TRBD2	TRBJ2-1	NA	TRBV19	CASSIDGYASGSDNEQFF	TGTGCCAGTAGTATAGATGGATACGCTAGCGGGAGTGACAATGAGCAGTTCTTC
NA	TRBJ2-5	NA	TRBV18	CASSPLPVQYQETQYF	TGTGCCAGCTCACCACTTCCCGTACAGTACCAAGAGACCCAGTACTTC
TRBD2	TRBJ2-7	few	TRBV6-2/TRBV6-3	CASSYGRESIDEQYF	TGTGCCAGCAGTTACGGGCGGGAGAGCATCGACGAGCAGTACTTC
TRBD2	TRBJ2-2	NA	TRBV6-2/TRBV6-3	CASSLRDYSRELFF	TGTGCCAGCAGTTTAAGGGACTATTCCCGGGAGCTGTTTTTT
TRBD1	TRBJ1-1	NA	TRBV18	CASSLAPGQLTEAFF	TGTGCCAGCTCCCTCGCCCCGGGACAGTTGACTGAAGCTTTCTTT
NA	TRBJ1-1	NA	TRBV5-1	CASSLEGRNTEAFF	TGCGCCAGCAGCTTGGAAGGGAGGAACACTGAAGCTTTCTTT
TRBD1	TRBJ1-2	NA	TRBV30	CAWRSGTETLGTF	TGTGCCTGGAGGTCGGGGACAGAGACCTTGGGGACCTTC
NA	TRBJ2-1	NA	TRBV27	CASSLTRYNEQFF	TGTGCCAGCAGTTTAACTAGATACAATGAGCAGTTCTTC
TRBD1	TRBJ2-7	NA	TRBV7-9	CASSLGGQGTYEQYF	TGTGCCAGCAGCTTAGGGGGACAGGGAACCTACGAGCAGTACTTC
TRBD1	TRBJ1-5	NA	TRBV2	CASRGPGTGYGQPQHF	TGTGCCAGCAGGGGTCCCGGGACAGGGTACGGTCAGCCCCAGCATTTT
NA	TRBJ2-7	few	TRBV29-1	CSVGDLYEQYF	TGCAGCGTTGGAGACTTATACGAGCAGTACTTC
TRBD2	TRBJ2-3	NA	TRBV28	CASSLPGRGTDTQYF	TGTGCCAGCAGTTTACCCGGGAGGGGCACAGATACGCAGTATTTT
TRBD1	TRBJ1-6	NA	TRBV18	CASSPQQDRASPLHF	TGTGCCAGCTCACCACAGCAGGACAGGGCTTCACCCCTCCACTTT
TRBD1	TRBJ2-7	NA	TRBV6-5	CASSPGQSSYEQYF	TGTGCCAGCAGTCCGGGACAGTCCTCCTACGAGCAGTACTTC
TRBD1	TRBJ1-3	NA	TRBV28	CASSLLSGTGLRNTIYF	TGTGCCAGCAGTTTACTCTCCGGGACAGGGCTTCGAAACACCATATATTTT
TRBD1	TRBJ1-1	NA	TRBV6-5	CASSKQGLGGTEAFF	TGTGCCAGCAGTAAACAGGGGCTGGGGGGCACTGAAGCTTTCTTT
TRBD1	TRBJ1-5	NA	TRBV7-9	CASSHADRVGQPQHF	TGTGCCAGCTCCCATGCGGACAGGGTAGGTCAGCCCCAGCATTTT
NA	TRBJ2-4	NA	TRBV15	CATSRDGQGADIQYF	TGTGCCACCAGCAGAGATGGTCAGGGTGCGGACATTCAGTACTTC
NA	TRBJ2-2	once	TRBV6-2/TRBV6-3	CASSPRSTGELFF	TGTGCCAGCAGTCCCCGGAGCACCGGGGAGCTGTTTTTT
TRBD1	TRBJ1-2	NA	TRBV6-5	CASRWDRGFYYGYTF	TGTGCCAGCAGGTGGGACAGGGGGTTTTATTATGGCTACACCTTC
NA	TRBJ1-1	NA	TRBV7-2	CASSPGGRRYTEAFF	TGTGCCAGCAGTCCCGGGGGTAGGCGTTACACTGAAGCTTTCTTT
TRBD1	TRBJ1-4	once	TRBV19	CASGQGDEKLFF	TGTGCCAGTGGACAGGGTGATGAAAAACTGTTTTTT
TRBD1	TRBJ1-1	NA	TRBV3-1/TRBV3-2	CASSPWDRANTEAFF	TGTGCCAGCAGCCCTTGGGACAGGGCGAACACTGAAGCTTTCTTT
TRBD1	TRBJ1-1	NA	TRBV28	CASSTAGTGNTEAFF	TGTGCCAGCAGTACGGCAGGGACAGGGAACACTGAAGCTTTCTTT
NA	TRBJ1-2	NA	TRBV30	CAWTRGRPSGYGYTF	TGTGCCTGGACCCGGGGGAGACCTTCGGGCTATGGCTACACCTTC
TRBD1	TRBJ1-4	once	TRBV7-9	CASSPGQESEKLFF	TGTGCCAGCAGCCCAGGACAGGAATCGGAAAAACTGTTTTTT